Below, 10 T cell receptor beta chains from the same sample are listed, as sequenced in a study of T cells in Graves' hyperthyroidism and ophthalmopathy. RNA transcripts served as the template for amplifying TCR beta CDR3 regions. An initial round of RT-PCR targeting the TCR CDR3 relied on the HTBI primer set. TCRdb analysed the multiplex PCR reads with MiXCR anew, one entry per CDR3 protein. The sample includes hundreds of thousands of distinct CDR3 sequences, more than 15% of them seen just once. Sequencing was done on a sample of blood. These receptors were collected from a woman aged 40 to 55 with Graves' ophthalmopathy.

This clonotype was seen at least ten times. J is TRBJ2-4 and V is TRBV28; TRBD2 aligns across 7 bases. The germline CDR1 and CDR2 sequences are MDHEN and SYDVKM. CDR3 size: 14 residues. The V segment lost 8 bases and the J segment 8 bases; nucleotides outside the gene matches: 12. The CDR3 protein is CASARGGDWDIQYF. CDR3 in DNA: TGTGCCAGCGCTCGGGGAGGGGATTGGGACATTCAGTACTTC.

This clonotype was detected a few times. The chain joins TRBV12-3 or TRBV12-4 to TRBJ1-2, with TRBD1 identical over 8 bases. This CDR3 comprises 14 residues. Trimming took 5 bases from V and 5 from J; bases not matched to a gene: 7. This CDR3 reads CASSTGTGSYGYTF. CDR3 nucleotides: TGTGCCAGCAGTACCGGGACAGGCAGTTATGGCTACACCTTC.

The CDR3: CASPTRTGTSGEYQETQYF. As DNA, the CDR3 is TGTGCCAGCCCTACTAGAACCGGGACTAGCGGGGAGTACCAAGAGACCCAGTACTTC. The chain couples TRBV2 to TRBJ2-5; TRBD2 matches 13 bases. In germline, CDR1 is SNHLY, CDR2 FYNNEI. Trimming removed 8 bases from V and 0 bases from J; junction bases left unmatched: 15. This CDR3 is 19 amino acids long.

The chain employs TRBV19 and TRBJ2-1, with unresolved D. V lost 1 base and J lost 3, with 4 bases in between. The CDR3 has 13 residues. Germline V gives CDR1 LNHDA, CDR2 SQIVND (reference sequence). DNA for the CDR3: TGTGCCAGTAGTATAGGCAGCTACAATGAGCAGTTCTTC. It codes for CASSIGSYNEQFF.

The rearrangement links TRBV18 to TRBJ2-5, with TRBD1 identical over 10 bases. Losses at the gene ends were 5 bases for V and 4 bases for J; bases not matched to a gene: 7. This CDR3 spans 15 amino acids. Germline V gene lookup returns CDR1 KGHSH and CDR2 LQKENI. CDR3 region: CASSSGTGVLETQYF. CDR3 nucleotide sequence: TGTGCCAGCTCATCCGGGACAGGGGTTTTAGAGACCCAGTACTTC.

This clonotype was seen a handful of times. The chain uses TRBV29-1 and TRBJ1-2; 7 bases match TRBD1. Unmatched junction bases numbered 12, after V lost 6 bases and J lost 8 bases. CDR3 size: 13 residues. Germline CDR1 and CDR2: SQVTM and ANQGSEA. CDR3 sequence (DNA): TGCAGCGTCCCCGGAGGACAGGCGGGGGGCTACACCTTC. Translating gives CSVPGGQAGGYTF.

This clonotype was counted many times. The chain recombines TRBV20-1 with TRBJ2-3; 9 bases are shared with TRBD2. The CDR3 is 15 amino acids. V gave up 1 base and J gave up 4 bases; unmatched junction bases: 6. Germline CDR1 is DFQATT and CDR2 is SNEGSKA (reference sequence). The CDR3 here is CSARGGRGVPDTQYF. The CDR3 DNA reads as TGCAGTGCTAGAGGCGGGAGGGGGGTTCCAGATACGCAGTATTTT.

The table lists this clonotype with many counts. V gene TRBV3-1 combines with J gene TRBJ1-1; 7 bases line up with TRBD1. Germline V CDR1 and CDR2: LGHDT, YNNKEL (reference sequence). The CDR3 spans 13 residues. Germline trimming cut 1 base from V and 11 bases from J; bases unmatched to any gene: 7. The CDR3 coding sequence is TGTGCCAGCAGCCAAGGACAGGGCGGATGGGCTTTCTTT. Its translation: CASSQGQGGWAFF.

This clonotype has only a few counts. J is TRBJ2-4 and V is TRBV4-1; 10 positions agree with TRBD2. The CDR3 runs to 16 residues. Looked up from germline, CDR1 is MGHRA and CDR2 is YSYEKL. Losses at the gene ends were 1 base for V and 6 bases for J; bases not matched to a gene: 6. DNA of the CDR3: TGCGCCAGCAGCCAAGGCTCCTCTAGCGGGAGAAACATTCAGTACTTC. The encoded protein is CASSQGSSSGRNIQYF.

This clonotype was detected many times. This chain links TRBV7-2 with TRBJ2-1; D remains unclear. The CDR3 covers 12 residues. Germline-derived CDR1 and CDR2 are SGHTA and FQGNSA. Trimming removed 6 bases at V and 8 bases at J, with 11 bases between. CDR3 amino acids: CASSPGVDEQFF. Here the CDR3 DNA reads TGTGCCAGCAGTCCTGGGGTGGATGAGCAGTTCTTC.